The source of this TCR beta chain is a study of identical twins. From germline, CDR1 is SEHNR and CDR2 FQNEAQ (reference sequence). V was pared by 5 bases and J by 5 bases, with 8 bases between. The CDR3 length is 12 residues. General study results and limits: Conclusions leaned on cross-sectional statistical analysis and did not track the same donors over time. Models underestimated out-of-frame TCR alpha sharing in monozygotic twins.

Template switching supplied a universal primer site; unique molecular identifiers were carried on the cDNA. TCRdb ran MiXCR on the 5' RACE reads and lists one entry per CDR3 protein. The sample lists 200,000 to 250,000 distinct CDR3 sequences; 11% to 15% were seen once. This clonotype was seen only a few times. The target antigen is unknown. Sequences were obtained from memory (CD45RO+) T cells sorted from blood. The rearrangement links TRBV7-9 to TRBJ2-3; no definite D call. This TCR derives from a woman aged 18-29 years in good health. Written as DNA, the CDR3 is TGTGCCAGCAGCCTACAGAAAGATACGCAGTATTTT. Its translation: CASSLQKDTQYF.